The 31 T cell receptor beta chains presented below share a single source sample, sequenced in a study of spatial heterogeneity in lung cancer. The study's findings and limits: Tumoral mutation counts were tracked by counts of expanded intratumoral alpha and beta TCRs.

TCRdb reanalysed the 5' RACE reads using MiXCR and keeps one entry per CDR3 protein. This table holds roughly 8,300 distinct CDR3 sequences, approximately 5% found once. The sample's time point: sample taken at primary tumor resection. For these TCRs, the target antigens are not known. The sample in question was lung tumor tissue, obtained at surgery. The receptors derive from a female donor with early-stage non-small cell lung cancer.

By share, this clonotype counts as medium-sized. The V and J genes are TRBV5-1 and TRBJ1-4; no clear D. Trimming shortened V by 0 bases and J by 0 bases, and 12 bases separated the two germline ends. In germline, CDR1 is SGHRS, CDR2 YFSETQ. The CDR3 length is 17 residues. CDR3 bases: TGCGCCAGCAGCTTGGGGCGACCCTCAGCAACTAATGAAAAACTGTTTTTT. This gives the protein CASSLGRPSATNEKLFF.

The CDR3 DNA is TGTGCCAGCAGCCACTTGGAGACCCAGTACTTC. This gives the protein CASSHLETQYF. The chain links TRBV14 to TRBJ2-5, with D unclear. Trimming pared 3 bases from V and 5 bases from J, leaving 4 bases between. The CDR3 covers 11 residues. Germline values: CDR1 SGHDN, CDR2 FVKESK. The full variable domain, in which reference TRBV14 and TRBJ2-5 provide the parts outside the CDR3, is EAGVTQFPSHSVIEKGQTVTLRCDPISGHDNLYWYRRVMGKEIKFLLHFVKESKQDESGMPNNRFLAERTGGTYSTLKVQPAELEDSGVYFCASSHLETQYFGPGTRLLVL.

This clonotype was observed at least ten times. The DNA of the CDR3 is TGTGCCAGCAGCGAGACTAGCGGGACCTACGAGCAGTACTTC. Translation: CASSETSGTYEQYF. The rearrangement uses TRBV11-2 and TRBJ2-7, with TRBD2 matching 11 bases. The CDR3 is 14 amino acids. Germline trimming cut 5 bases from V and 2 bases from J; bases unmatched to any gene: 2. Germline lookup yields CDR1 SGHAT and CDR2 FQNNGV.

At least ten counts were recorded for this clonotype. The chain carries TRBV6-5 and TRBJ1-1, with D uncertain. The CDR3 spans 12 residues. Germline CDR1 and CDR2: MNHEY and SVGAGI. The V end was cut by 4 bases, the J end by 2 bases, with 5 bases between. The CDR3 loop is CASSWGNTEAFF. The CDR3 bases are TGTGCCAGCAGTTGGGGAAACACTGAAGCTTTCTTT.

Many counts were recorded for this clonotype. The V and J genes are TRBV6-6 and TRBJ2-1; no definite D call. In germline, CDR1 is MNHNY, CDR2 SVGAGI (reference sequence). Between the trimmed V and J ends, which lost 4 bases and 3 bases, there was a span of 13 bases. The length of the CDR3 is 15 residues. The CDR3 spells CASSSGPGLYNEQFF. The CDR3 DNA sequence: TGTGCCAGCAGTTCCGGGCCTGGGCTCTACAATGAGCAGTTCTTC.

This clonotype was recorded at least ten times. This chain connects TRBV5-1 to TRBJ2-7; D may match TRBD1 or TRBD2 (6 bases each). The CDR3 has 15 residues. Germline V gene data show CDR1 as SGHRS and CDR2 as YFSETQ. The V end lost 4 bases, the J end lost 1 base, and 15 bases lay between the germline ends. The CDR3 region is CASSLLGGSSYEQYF. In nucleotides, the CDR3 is TGCGCCAGCAGCCTCTTAGGGGGGAGTTCCTACGAGCAGTACTTC.

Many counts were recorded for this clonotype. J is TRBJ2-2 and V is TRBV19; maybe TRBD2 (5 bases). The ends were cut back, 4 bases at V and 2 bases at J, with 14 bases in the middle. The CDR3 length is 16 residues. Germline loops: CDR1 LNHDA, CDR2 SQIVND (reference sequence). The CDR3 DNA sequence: TGTGCCAGTAGTAGCTTCGGCGGGCAAAACACCGGGGAGCTGTTTTTT. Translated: CASSSFGGQNTGELFF.

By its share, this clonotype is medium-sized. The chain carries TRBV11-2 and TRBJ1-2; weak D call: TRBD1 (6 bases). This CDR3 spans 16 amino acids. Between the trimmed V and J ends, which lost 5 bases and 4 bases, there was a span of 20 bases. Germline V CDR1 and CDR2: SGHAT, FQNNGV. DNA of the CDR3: TGTGCCAGCAGCCAACCAACAGGGATGACGTCCTATGGCTACACCTTC. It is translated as CASSQPTGMTSYGYTF.

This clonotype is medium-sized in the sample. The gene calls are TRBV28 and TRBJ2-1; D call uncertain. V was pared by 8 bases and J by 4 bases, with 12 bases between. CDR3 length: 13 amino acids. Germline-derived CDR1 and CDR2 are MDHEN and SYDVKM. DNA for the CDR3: TGTGCCAGCCTTACGGTAGATTACAATGAGCAGTTCTTC. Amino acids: CASLTVDYNEQFF. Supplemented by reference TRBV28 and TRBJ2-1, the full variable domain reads DVKVTQSSRYLVKRTGEKVFLECVQDMDHENMFWYRQDPGLGLRLIYFSYDVKMKEKGDIPEGYSVSREKKERFSLILESASTNQTSMYLCASLTVDYNEQFFGPGTRLTVL.

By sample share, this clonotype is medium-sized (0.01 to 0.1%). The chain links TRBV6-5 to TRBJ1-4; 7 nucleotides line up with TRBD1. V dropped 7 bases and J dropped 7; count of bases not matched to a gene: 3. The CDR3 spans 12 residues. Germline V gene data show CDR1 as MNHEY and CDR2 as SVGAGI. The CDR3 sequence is CASKQGGEKLFF. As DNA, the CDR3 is TGTGCCAGCAAGCAGGGGGGTGAAAAACTGTTTTTT.

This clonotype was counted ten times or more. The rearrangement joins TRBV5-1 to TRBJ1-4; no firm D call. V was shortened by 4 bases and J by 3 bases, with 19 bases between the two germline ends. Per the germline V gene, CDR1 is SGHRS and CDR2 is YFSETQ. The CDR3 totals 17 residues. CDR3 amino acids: CASSVGAALIANEKLFF. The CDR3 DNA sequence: TGCGCCAGCAGCGTGGGAGCGGCCTTGATTGCTAATGAAAAACTGTTTTTT.

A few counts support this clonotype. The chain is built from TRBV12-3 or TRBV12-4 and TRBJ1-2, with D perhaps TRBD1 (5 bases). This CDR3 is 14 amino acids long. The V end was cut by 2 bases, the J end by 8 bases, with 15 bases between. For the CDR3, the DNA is TGTGCCAGCAGTTTATCGAGGGGCGCGCAAGGCTACACCTTC. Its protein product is CASSLSRGAQGYTF.

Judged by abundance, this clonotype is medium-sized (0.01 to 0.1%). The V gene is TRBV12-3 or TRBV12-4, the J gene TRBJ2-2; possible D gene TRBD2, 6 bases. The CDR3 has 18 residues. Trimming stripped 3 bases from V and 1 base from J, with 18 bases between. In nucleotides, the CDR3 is TGTGCCAGCAGTTTCACGGTGGCTCTAGCGCTGAACACCGGGGAGCTGTTTTTT. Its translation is CASSFTVALALNTGELFF.

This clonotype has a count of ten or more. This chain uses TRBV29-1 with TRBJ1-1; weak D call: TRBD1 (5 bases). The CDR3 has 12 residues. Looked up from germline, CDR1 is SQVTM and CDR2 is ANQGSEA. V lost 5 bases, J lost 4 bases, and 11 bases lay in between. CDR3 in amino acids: CSVQTGITEAFF. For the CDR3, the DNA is TGCAGCGTTCAAACAGGTATCACTGAAGCTTTCTTT.

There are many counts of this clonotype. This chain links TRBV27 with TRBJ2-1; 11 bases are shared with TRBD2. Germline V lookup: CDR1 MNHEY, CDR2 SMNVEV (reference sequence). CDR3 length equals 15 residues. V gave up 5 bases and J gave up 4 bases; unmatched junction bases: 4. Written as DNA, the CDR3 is TGTGCCAGCAGTCCGACTAGCGGGAATTACAATGAGCAGTTCTTC. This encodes CASSPTSGNYNEQFF.

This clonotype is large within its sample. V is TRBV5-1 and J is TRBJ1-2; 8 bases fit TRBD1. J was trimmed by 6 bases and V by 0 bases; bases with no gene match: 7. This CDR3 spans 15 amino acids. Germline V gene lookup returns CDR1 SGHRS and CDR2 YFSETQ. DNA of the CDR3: TGCGCCAGCAGCTTGGTCGTCAGGGGGCGAGATGGCTACACCTTC. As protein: CASSLVVRGRDGYTF.

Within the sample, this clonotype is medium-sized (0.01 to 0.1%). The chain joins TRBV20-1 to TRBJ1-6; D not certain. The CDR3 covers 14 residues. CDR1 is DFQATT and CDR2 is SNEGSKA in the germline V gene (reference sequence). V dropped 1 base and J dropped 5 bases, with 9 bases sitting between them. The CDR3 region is CSARVRADNSPLHF. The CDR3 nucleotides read TGCAGTGCTAGAGTACGGGCCGATAATTCACCCCTCCACTTT.

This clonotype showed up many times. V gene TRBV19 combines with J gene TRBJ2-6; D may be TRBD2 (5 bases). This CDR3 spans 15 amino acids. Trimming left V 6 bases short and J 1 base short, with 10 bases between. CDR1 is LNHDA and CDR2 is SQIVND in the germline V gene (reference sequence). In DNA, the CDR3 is TGTGCCAGTAGACTCGGGGTTTCTGGGGCCAACGTCCTGACTTTC. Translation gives CASRLGVSGANVLTF.

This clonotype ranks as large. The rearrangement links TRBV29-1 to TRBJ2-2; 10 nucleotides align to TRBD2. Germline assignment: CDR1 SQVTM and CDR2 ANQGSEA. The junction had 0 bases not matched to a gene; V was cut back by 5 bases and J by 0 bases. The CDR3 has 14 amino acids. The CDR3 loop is CSVTSGANTGELFF. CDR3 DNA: TGCAGCGTTACTAGCGGGGCGAACACCGGGGAGCTGTTTTTT.

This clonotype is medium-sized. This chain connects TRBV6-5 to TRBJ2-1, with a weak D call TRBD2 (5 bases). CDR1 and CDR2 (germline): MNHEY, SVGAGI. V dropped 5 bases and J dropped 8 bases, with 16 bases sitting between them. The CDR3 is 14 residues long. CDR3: CASSRPTGNHEQFF. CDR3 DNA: TGTGCCAGCAGTCGTCCCACCGGGAACCATGAGCAGTTCTTC.

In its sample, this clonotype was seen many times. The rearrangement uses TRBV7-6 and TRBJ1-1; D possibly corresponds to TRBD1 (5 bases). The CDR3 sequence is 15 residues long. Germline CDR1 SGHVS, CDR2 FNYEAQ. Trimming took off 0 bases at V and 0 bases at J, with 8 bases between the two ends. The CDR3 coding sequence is TGTGCCAGCAGCTTAGCGCAGGGCTTGAACACTGAAGCTTTCTTT. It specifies CASSLAQGLNTEAFF.

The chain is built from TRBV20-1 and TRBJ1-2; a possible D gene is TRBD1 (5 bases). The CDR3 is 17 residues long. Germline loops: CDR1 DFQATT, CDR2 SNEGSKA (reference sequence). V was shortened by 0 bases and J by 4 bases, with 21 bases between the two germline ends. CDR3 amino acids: CSAREFGGTIKGYGYTF. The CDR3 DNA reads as TGCAGTGCTAGAGAATTCGGTGGGACCATAAAGGGCTATGGCTACACCTTC.

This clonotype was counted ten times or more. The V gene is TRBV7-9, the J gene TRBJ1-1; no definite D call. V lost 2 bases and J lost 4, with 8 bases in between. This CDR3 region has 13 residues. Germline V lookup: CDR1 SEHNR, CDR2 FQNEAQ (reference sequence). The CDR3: CASSLQEVTEAFF. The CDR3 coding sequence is TGTGCCAGCAGCTTACAGGAGGTCACTGAAGCTTTCTTT.

Written as DNA, the CDR3 is TGCGCCAGCAGCCCCCAGGCGGCGACTAACGAGCAGTACTTC. Amino acids: CASSPQAATNEQYF. This sequence joins TRBV5-1 and TRBJ2-7, with a weak D call TRBD2 (5 bases). V was cut by 4 bases and J by 5 bases, with 16 bases left in between. The germline CDR1 and CDR2 sequences are SGHRS and YFSETQ. The CDR3 is 14 amino acids. Looking up the rest from reference TRBV5-1 and TRBJ2-7 gives the full variable domain: KAGVTQTPRYLIKTRGQQVTLSCSPISGHRSVSWYQQTPGQGLQFLFEYFSETQRNKGNFPGRFSGRQFSNSRSEMNVSTLELGDSALYLCASSPQAATNEQYFGPGTRLTVT.

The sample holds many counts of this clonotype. Here the CDR3 reads CATSRGQGLRNEQFF. The CDR3, as DNA: TGTGCCACCAGCAGAGGGCAGGGACTAAGGAATGAGCAGTTCTTC. The V call is TRBV15, the J call TRBJ2-1, with TRBD2 identical over 7 bases. J gave up 7 bases and V 1 base, and 7 bases lay outside the gene matches. Germline CDR1 and CDR2: LNHNV and YYDKDF (reference sequence). The CDR3 consists of 15 residues.

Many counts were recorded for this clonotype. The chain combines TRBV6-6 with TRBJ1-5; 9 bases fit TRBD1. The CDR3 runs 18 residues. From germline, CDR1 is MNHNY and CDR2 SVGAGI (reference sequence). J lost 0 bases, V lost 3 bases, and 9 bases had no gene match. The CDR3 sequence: CASSYPTGTGISNQPQHF. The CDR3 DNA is TGTGCCAGCAGTTATCCTACCGGGACAGGGATTAGCAATCAGCCCCAGCATTTT.

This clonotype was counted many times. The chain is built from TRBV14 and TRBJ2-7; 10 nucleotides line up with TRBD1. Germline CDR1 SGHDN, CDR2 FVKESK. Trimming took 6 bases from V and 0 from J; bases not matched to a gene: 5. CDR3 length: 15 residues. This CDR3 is CASSDGTGVSYEQYF. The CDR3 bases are TGTGCCAGCAGTGATGGGACAGGGGTCTCCTACGAGCAGTACTTC.

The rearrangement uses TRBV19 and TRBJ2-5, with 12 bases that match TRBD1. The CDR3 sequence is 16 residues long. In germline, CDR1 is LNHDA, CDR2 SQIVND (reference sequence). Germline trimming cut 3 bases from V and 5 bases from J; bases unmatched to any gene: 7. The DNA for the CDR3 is TGTGCCAGTAGTATGGGACAGGGGGCGGTTTTTGAGACCCAGTACTTC. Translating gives CASSMGQGAVFETQYF.

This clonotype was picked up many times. CDR3 in DNA: TGTGCCAGCAGCGTTGACAGGGGGCAGTATGGCTACACCTTC. Protein product: CASSVDRGQYGYTF. V and J are TRBV27 and TRBJ1-2; 10 bases fit TRBD1. Germline assignment: CDR1 MNHEY and CDR2 SMNVEV (reference sequence). This CDR3 is built from 14 residues. The V gene end was trimmed by 6 bases and the J gene end by 5 bases; junction bases not matched to a gene: 6.

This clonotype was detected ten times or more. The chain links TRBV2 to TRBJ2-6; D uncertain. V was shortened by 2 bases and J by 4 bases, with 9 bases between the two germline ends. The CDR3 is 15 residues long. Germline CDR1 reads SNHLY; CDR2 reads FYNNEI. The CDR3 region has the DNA TGTGCCAGCAGTGAAAACCCGCCCGGGGCCAACGTCCTGACTTTC. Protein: CASSENPPGANVLTF.

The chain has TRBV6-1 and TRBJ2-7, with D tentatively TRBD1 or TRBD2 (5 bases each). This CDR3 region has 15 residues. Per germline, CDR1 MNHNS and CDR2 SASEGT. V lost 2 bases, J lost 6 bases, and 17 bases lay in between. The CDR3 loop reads CASSEFQSEGCEQYF. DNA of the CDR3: TGTGCCAGCAGTGAATTTCAAAGCGAGGGGTGCGAGCAGTACTTC.